One sample yielded the 8 T cell receptor beta chains listed below, sequenced in a study of cytomegalovirus exposure and HLA in healthy donors. Generated by immunoSEQ multiplex PCR, the TCRdb table keeps only in-frame clones and is missing some. The sample holds about 160,000 clones, around nine tenths seen once. The sequencing input was PBMCs. These receptors were obtained from a woman aged 18-29 years in good health and CMV-seronegative.

The chain links TRBV6-6 to TRBJ1-2, with 10 nucleotides matching TRBD1. Unmatched junction bases numbered 5, after V lost 4 bases and J lost 3 bases. The CDR3 is 15 residues long. Germline CDR1 and CDR2: MNHNY and SVGAGI (reference sequence). CDR3 amino acids: CASSWTGTGDYGYTF. The DNA of the CDR3 is TGTGCCAGCAGTTGGACCGGGACAGGGGACTATGGCTACACCTTC.

V gene TRBV4-3 combines with J gene TRBJ2-7, with 7 bases lining up with TRBD1. The CDR3 contains 15 residues. Looked up from germline, CDR1 is LGHNA and CDR2 is YSLEER. Unmatched junction bases numbered 8, after V lost 1 base and J lost 5 bases. Written as DNA, the CDR3 is TGCGCCAGCAGCCAAGGACAGGGTACGCGGGACGAGCAGTACTTC. Translating gives CASSQGQGTRDEQYF.

This clone was detected once. The DNA for the CDR3 is TGCGCCAGCAGCTCCCGGGAACTAACAGATACGCAGTATTTT. Its protein product is CASSSRELTDTQYF. The chain is built from TRBV5-1 and TRBJ2-3; the D gene is possibly TRBD2 (5 bases). Germline lookup yields CDR1 SGHRS and CDR2 YFSETQ. CDR3 length: 14 amino acids. V shed 3 bases and J shed 3 bases, with 11 bases lying between them.

This chain joins TRBV27 and TRBJ1-2, with D maybe TRBD1 (6 bases). Germline loops: CDR1 MNHEY, CDR2 SMNVEV (reference sequence). CDR3 length: 14 amino acids. V lost 6 bases to trimming and J lost 4 bases, with 15 bases between them. The CDR3 nucleotides read TGTGCCAGCAGCCTCGACAGGAAGATCTATGGCTACACCTTC. Protein sequence: CASSLDRKIYGYTF.

This chain links TRBV9 with TRBJ1-1, with D perhaps TRBD1 (6 bases). The germline V and J ends were trimmed by 0 bases and 4 bases, with 16 bases remaining between them. Per the germline V gene, CDR1 is SGDLS and CDR2 is YYNGEE. This CDR3 region has 16 residues. Written as DNA, the CDR3 is TGTGCCAGCAGCGTAGTAGTGGGGGCTAGGGGCACTGAAGCTTTCTTT. Its protein is CASSVVVGARGTEAFF.

This chain uses TRBV9 with TRBJ1-5, with D maybe TRBD1 (6 bases). Germline CDR1 and CDR2: SGDLS and YYNGEE. The CDR3 consists of 12 residues. Trimming took off 7 bases at V and 6 bases at J, with 11 bases between the two ends. The CDR3 nucleotides are TGTGCCAGCGGGGACATCTCTCAGCCCCAGCATTTT. Amino acid sequence: CASGDISQPQHF.

The rearrangement uses TRBV6-1 and TRBJ2-7, with 7 bases that match TRBD1. CDR1 MNHNS and CDR2 SASEGT come from the germline V gene. This CDR3 has 15 residues. The V gene end was trimmed by 1 base and the J gene end by 5 bases; junction bases not matched to a gene: 8. The CDR3 DNA reads as TGTGCCAGCAGTGAAGAACAGGGGAATCACCACGAGCAGTACTTC. Its protein product is CASSEEQGNHHEQYF.

The chain employs TRBV5-1 and TRBJ2-5, with D maybe TRBD1 (6 bases). The germline V and J ends were trimmed by 0 bases and 2 bases, with 11 bases remaining between them. The germline CDR1 and CDR2 sequences are SGHRS and YFSETQ. The CDR3 loop spans 15 amino acids. The CDR3 loop is CASSLATGPQETQYF. As DNA, the CDR3 is TGCGCCAGCAGCTTGGCGACAGGACCTCAAGAGACCCAGTACTTC. Using reference TRBV5-1 and TRBJ2-5 for the parts outside the CDR3, the full variable domain is KAGVTQTPRYLIKTRGQQVTLSCSPISGHRSVSWYQQTPGQGLQFLFEYFSETQRNKGNFPGRFSGRQFSNSRSEMNVSTLELGDSALYLCASSLATGPQETQYFGPGTRLLVL.